The rows below give T cell receptor beta chains drawn from one sample of a study of CD8 T cells in ankylosing spondylitis. Using its own MiXCR run on the 5' RACE reads, TCRdb lists one record per CDR3 protein. The table shows 500,000 or so distinct CDR3 sequences, with approximately 5% occurring only once. The sequenced material came from blood, either unsorted or a sorted T cell fraction (not recorded which). The receptors were gathered from a male donor with ankylosing spondylitis. CDR3s include the opening cysteine and the closing phenylalanine or tryptophan. The D gene is left open where the match is weak. Clone size appears in some rows only: once, few, many, or a class for an expanded clone.

clone_size | d_call | j_call | v_call | cdr3_aa | cdr3_nt
many | TRBD2 | TRBJ2-3 | TRBV7-2 | CASSRKRGGRDTQYF | TGTGCCAGCAGCCGGAAGCGGGGGGGCCGGGATACGCAGTATTTT
many | TRBD1 | TRBJ1-5 | TRBV28 | CASRPTGGSNQPQHF | TGTGCCAGCAGACCCACAGGGGGCAGCAATCAGCCCCAGCATTTT
- | TRBD1 | TRBJ1-2 | TRBV18 | CASSPGQGSILGGYTF | TGTGCCAGCTCACCTGGACAGGGCTCCATTCTGGGCGGCTACACCTTC
many | - | TRBJ2-1 | TRBV10-3 | CAIRGPGVGEQFF | TGTGCCATCAGAGGTCCCGGGGTGGGGGAGCAGTTCTTC
many | - | TRBJ1-1 | TRBV7-2 | CASSLVVQNTEAFF | TGTGCCAGCAGCTTAGTTGTTCAGAACACTGAAGCTTTCTTT
many | TRBD2 | TRBJ2-1 | TRBV18 | CASSPPGLAGDLEQFF | TGTGCCAGCTCACCACCGGGACTAGCGGGAGATCTTGAGCAGTTCTTC
few | - | TRBJ1-4 | TRBV4-1 | CASSQDIEKLFF | TGCGCCAGCAGCCAAGATATTGAAAAACTGTTTTTT
many | - | TRBJ1-1 | TRBV20-1 | CSARVFSRASTEAFF | TGCAGTGCTAGAGTCTTTTCCCGGGCGAGCACTGAAGCTTTCTTT
many | - | TRBJ1-5 | TRBV15 | CATSPVGLRGNQPQHF | TGTGCCACCAGCCCAGTCGGGTTAAGAGGCAATCAGCCCCAGCATTTT
- | - | TRBJ1-1 | TRBV20-1 | CSARDLKRQMNTEAFF | TGCAGTGCTAGAGACCTAAAACGACAGATGAACACTGAAGCTTTCTTT
many | - | TRBJ1-4 | TRBV10-3 | CAITRDPNEKLFF | TGTGCCATCACTAGGGACCCTAATGAAAAACTGTTTTTT
many | - | TRBJ2-7 | TRBV5-1 | CASSSKVGRSPEQYF | TGCGCCAGCAGCTCAAAAGTCGGGCGGAGCCCCGAGCAGTACTTC
many | TRBD1 | TRBJ1-1 | TRBV20-1 | CSARGGQGGTEAFF | TGCAGTGCTAGAGGGGGACAGGGTGGGACTGAAGCTTTCTTT
many | TRBD2 | TRBJ2-1 | TRBV20-1 | CSGQLAGSWDEQFF | TGCAGTGGCCAACTAGCGGGGTCATGGGATGAGCAGTTCTTC
many | TRBD1 | TRBJ1-5 | TRBV24-1 | CATSDRRRGQSNQPQHF | TGTGCCACCAGTGACCGCAGGCGGGGACAGAGCAATCAGCCCCAGCATTTT
many | - | TRBJ2-3 | TRBV6-5 | CASSYDGARSADTQYF | TGTGCCAGCAGTTACGACGGGGCCCGTAGCGCAGATACGCAGTATTTT
many | TRBD1 | TRBJ2-1 | TRBV20-1 | CSARDRGRSYNEQFF | TGCAGTGCTAGAGACAGGGGGCGATCCTACAATGAGCAGTTCTTC
few | TRBD2 | TRBJ2-1 | TRBV18 | CASSQTSGVNNEQFF | TGTGCCAGCTCACAAACTAGCGGGGTAAACAATGAGCAGTTCTTC
many | TRBD2 | TRBJ2-7 | TRBV4-3 | CASSQETSGGVNEQYF | TGCGCCAGCAGCCAAGAAACTAGCGGTGGGGTGAACGAGCAGTACTTC
many | - | TRBJ1-5 | TRBV7-2 | CASSPGSRQLLNQPQHF | TGTGCCAGCTCCCCTGGGTCCCGACAGCTTCTTAATCAGCCCCAGCATTTT
many | - | TRBJ2-5 | TRBV29-1 | CSVEDTKRQFQETQYF | TGCAGCGTTGAAGATACAAAGAGACAGTTCCAAGAGACCCAGTACTTC
- | - | TRBJ2-7 | TRBV19 | CASRALGGYEQYF | TGTGCCAGTAGGGCTTTAGGAGGCTACGAGCAGTACTTC
many | - | TRBJ1-4 | TRBV6-1 | CASLDSATNEKLFF | TGTGCCAGCTTGGACAGCGCAACTAATGAAAAACTGTTTTTT
many | - | TRBJ1-2 | TRBV20-1 | CSARDRVEGDYGYTF | TGCAGTGCTAGAGATCGGGTGGAGGGTGACTATGGCTACACCTTC
many | TRBD1 | TRBJ2-5 | TRBV20-1 | CSARTGTETQYF | TGCAGTGCTAGGACAGGGACGGAGACCCAGTACTTC
many | TRBD1 | TRBJ2-2 | TRBV5-1 | CASSLIDRGGTGELFF | TGCGCCAGCAGCTTGATTGACAGGGGAGGTACCGGGGAGCTGTTTTTT
many | - | TRBJ1-1 | TRBV29-1 | CSVDVGWLNTEAFF | TGCAGCGTTGATGTAGGGTGGTTGAACACTGAAGCTTTCTTT
many | - | TRBJ2-1 | TRBV12-3/TRBV12-4 | CASSLLYRTYNEQFF | TGTGCCAGCAGTTTATTATACAGAACCTACAATGAGCAGTTCTTC
many | TRBD1 | TRBJ1-5 | TRBV7-2 | CASSYTRDSTQPQHF | TGTGCCAGCAGCTACACGAGGGACAGCACGCAGCCCCAGCATTTT
many | - | TRBJ2-3 | TRBV12-3/TRBV12-4 | CATGWGGDTQYF | TGTGCCACGGGGTGGGGAGGAGATACGCAGTATTTT
many | - | TRBJ1-2 | TRBV4-2 | CASRSAANYGYTF | TGTGCCAGCCGGAGTGCGGCTAACTATGGCTACACCTTC
many | - | TRBJ1-4 | TRBV5-1 | CASSLAKVAPNEKLFF | TGCGCCAGCAGCTTGGCCAAGGTGGCCCCGAATGAAAAACTGTTTTTT
many | TRBD2 | TRBJ2-7 | TRBV7-2 | CASSLTSISYEQYF | TGTGCCAGCAGCTTGACTAGCATCTCCTACGAGCAGTACTTC
- | - | TRBJ2-2 | TRBV20-1 | CSASGRDVSTGELFF | TGCAGTGCTAGTGGCAGGGATGTCAGCACCGGGGAGCTGTTTTTT
many | - | TRBJ1-1 | TRBV9 | CASTRTGNTEAFF | TGTGCCAGCACCCGGACGGGGAACACTGAAGCTTTCTTT
many | - | TRBJ2-3 | TRBV7-6 | CASSSKSPITDTQYF | TGTGCCAGCAGCTCAAAGAGCCCAATCACAGATACGCAGTATTTT
many | TRBD1 | TRBJ1-1 | TRBV7-2 | CASRNRQGLDTEAFF | TGTGCCAGCAGAAATAGACAGGGGTTGGACACTGAAGCTTTCTTT
few | - | TRBJ2-1 | TRBV11-2 | CASSLGGAGSYNEQFF | TGTGCCAGCAGCTTAGGAGGAGCGGGTTCCTACAATGAGCAGTTCTTC
many | - | TRBJ2-5 | TRBV5-6 | CASIDREETQYF | TGTGCCAGCATCGACAGAGAAGAGACCCAGTACTTC